These 14 T cell receptor beta chains were all obtained from the same sample, sequenced in a study of CD8+CD57+ T cells in acquired aplastic anemia. Genomic DNA constituted the template upon which TCR beta VDJ and CDR3 profiling was performed. From the reads, TCRdb called clonotypes with MiXCR, one entry per CDR3 protein. Of about 190,000 distinct CDR3 sequences listed, roughly 56% are singletons. Specimen: sorted CD4+, CD8+, or CD8+CD57+ T cells (not recorded which) from PBMCs. The receptors here all came from a human donor in good health, serving as a control.

This clonotype showed up many times. The chain uses TRBV6-5 and TRBJ2-5, with 11 bases that match TRBD1. This CDR3 comprises 15 residues. Per the germline V gene, CDR1 is MNHEY and CDR2 is SVGAGI. Trimming cost V 6 bases and J 5 bases; bases outside gene matches: 8. This chain's CDR3 is CASSRTGGFVETQYF. CDR3 nucleotide sequence: TGTGCCAGCAGCAGGACAGGGGGCTTCGTGGAGACCCAGTACTTC.

The table lists this clonotype with a few counts. The rearrangement uses TRBV20-1 and TRBJ1-6; D may be TRBD1 (5 bases). V lost 1 base, J lost 10 bases, and 14 bases lay in between. Germline lookup yields CDR1 DFQATT and CDR2 SNEGSKA (reference sequence). The CDR3 is 14 residues long. Here the CDR3 DNA reads TGCAGTGCTAGAGCAAATCAGGGCAACTCACCCCTCCACTTT. Residues: CSARANQGNSPLHF.

The table lists this clonotype with many counts. This chain links TRBV20-1 with TRBJ1-2, with D hard to call. CDR1 is DFQATT and CDR2 is SNEGSKA in the germline V gene (reference sequence). Trimming left V 3 bases short and J 1 base short, with 9 bases between. The CDR3 covers 13 residues. In nucleotides, the CDR3 is TGCAGTGCTAGTCTTTCGAATAACTATGGCTACACCTTC. It encodes CSASLSNNYGYTF.

This clonotype has ten or more counts. The chain recombines TRBV19 with TRBJ2-1; 8 bases agree with TRBD2. The germline CDR1 and CDR2 sequences are LNHDA and SQIVND (reference sequence). The CDR3 loop spans 17 amino acids. Unmatched junction bases numbered 13, after V lost 3 bases and J lost 6 bases. The CDR3 spells CASSILGGAGFSNEQFF. The CDR3 DNA is TGTGCCAGTAGTATCCTCGGGGGGGCCGGTTTTTCCAATGAGCAGTTCTTC.

V and J are TRBV7-2 and TRBJ2-7; D remains unclear. Germline loops: CDR1 SGHTA, CDR2 FQGNSA. V lost 5 bases to trimming and J lost 0 bases, with 17 bases between them. The CDR3 is 16 amino acids. Here the CDR3 DNA reads TGTGCCAGCAGCCCGTTGGCCAGTATCTACTCCTACGAGCAGTACTTC. This encodes CASSPLASIYSYEQYF.

The chain employs TRBV20-1 and TRBJ2-2, with D perhaps TRBD2 (5 bases). Trimming cost V 7 bases and J 8 bases, with 11 bases left between them. Germline V gene lookup returns CDR1 DFQATT and CDR2 SNEGSKA (reference sequence). The CDR3 sequence is 11 residues long. CDR3 sequence (DNA): TGCAGTGTAGGGATAGCGGGGGAGCTGTTTTTT. It codes for CSVGIAGELFF.

The CDR3 DNA reads TGTGCCAGCAGTGCCGACGGGAGCTCTGGAAACACCATATATTTT. Translating gives CASSADGSSGNTIYF. The chain carries TRBV2 and TRBJ1-3; D gene ambiguous. The CDR3 has 15 residues. From germline, CDR1 is SNHLY and CDR2 FYNNEI. The ends were cut back, 4 bases at V and 0 bases at J, with 10 bases in the middle.

Comment on this clonotype: The junction departs from germline at one end; a sequencing error may be responsible. The chain recombines TRBV14 with TRBJ2-7, with TRBD1 identical over 8 bases. CDR1 and CDR2 (germline): SGHDN, FVKESK. This CDR3 region has 16 residues. The CDR3 loop reads CASSLLAGGFPYEQYF. For the CDR3, the DNA is TGCGCCAGCAGCTTGTTGGCAGGGGGCTTCCCCTACGAGCAGTACTTC.

This chain joins TRBV2 and TRBJ2-3; unclear D gene. Germline V CDR1 and CDR2: SNHLY, FYNNEI. This CDR3 has 15 residues. V gave up 3 bases and J gave up 0 bases, with 10 bases separating them. The CDR3 DNA reads as TGTGCCAGCAGTGACTCCGGAAGAAGCACAGATACGCAGTATTTT. Amino acids: CASSDSGRSTDTQYF.

The chain is built from TRBV19 and TRBJ2-7, with D possibly matching TRBD2 (6 bases). The CDR3 loop spans 14 amino acids. V lost 6 bases and J 2 bases, leaving 14 bases between the germline ends. Germline CDR1 and CDR2: LNHDA and SQIVND (reference sequence). As DNA, the CDR3 is TGTGCCAGTAGCATGGGGGGTGGTGCCTACGAGCAGTACTTC. Its protein product is CASSMGGGAYEQYF.

The chain links TRBV29-1 to TRBJ1-2; the match to TRBD1 covers 8 bases. V gave up 7 bases and J gave up 4 bases; unmatched junction bases: 8. CDR1 is SQVTM and CDR2 is ANQGSEA in the germline V gene. The CDR3 consists of 13 residues. The CDR3 loop is CSAQKGTGYGYTF. As DNA, the CDR3 is TGCAGCGCCCAGAAGGGGACAGGCTATGGCTACACCTTC.

The table lists this clonotype with many counts. The rearrangement links TRBV7-6 to TRBJ2-3, with 15 positions matching TRBD2. Trimming removed 0 bases from V and 0 bases from J; junction bases left unmatched: 7. Germline CDR1 and CDR2: SGHVS and FNYEAQ. The CDR3 consists of 20 residues. The CDR3: CASSLASGGTSGGSTDTQYF. Here the CDR3 DNA reads TGTGCCAGCAGCTTAGCTAGCGGTGGGACTAGCGGGGGGAGCACAGATACGCAGTATTTT. The variable domain in full, completed from reference TRBV7-6 and TRBJ2-3, reads GAGVSQSPRYKVTKRGQDVALRCDPISGHVSLYWYRQALGQGPEFLTYFNYEAQQDKSGLPNDRFSAERPEGSISTLTIQRTEQRDSAMYRCASSLASGGTSGGSTDTQYFGPGTRLTVL.

The chain's CDR3 is CASSLGGSGGYTF. The CDR3 DNA reads TGCGCCAGCAGCTTGGGGGGTAGCGGGGGCTACACCTTC. V usage is TRBV5-1 and J usage is TRBJ1-2; D ambiguous. Germline CDR1 and CDR2: SGHRS and YFSETQ. The CDR3 length is 13 residues. Trimming shortened V by 0 bases and J by 8 bases, and 11 bases separated the two germline ends.

The chain recombines TRBV28 with TRBJ2-5, with TRBD2 identical over 8 bases. Germline loops: CDR1 MDHEN, CDR2 SYDVKM. The V segment lost 2 bases and the J segment 4 bases; nucleotides outside the gene matches: 6. The CDR3 contains 15 residues. CDR3 coding DNA: TGTGCCAGCAGTTTAAGGCTAGCGGGCGGAGAGACCCAGTACTTC. It yields the protein CASSLRLAGGETQYF.